Listed below are T cell receptor beta chains from one sample, sequenced in a study of OX40 agonist ivuxolimab in advanced cancers. Assay: immunoSEQ multiplex PCR; the TCRdb copy retains only in-frame clones and omits some. Of some 99,000 clones detected, roughly 80% appear once; the ten largest clones hold roughly 1.5%. Specimen: CD4+ or CD8+ T cells sorted from blood, collected in a trial of the OX40 agonist ivuxolimab. The receptors shown here come from an adult with an advanced solid tumor such as melanoma, head and neck, liver or kidney cancer. CDR3s include the opening cysteine and the closing phenylalanine or tryptophan. D genes are given only for firm matches.

v_gene	j_gene	d_gene	CDR3nt	CDR3aa
TRBV6-5	TRBJ2-5	TRBD1	TGTGCCAGCAGTATTACAGGGGTCTGGCAAGAGACCCAGTACTTC	CASSITGVWQETQYF
TRBV27	TRBJ1-2	.	TGTGCCAGCGGTCGGCCTGGCGAGGGGAGCAGCTACACCTTC	CASGRPGEGSSYTF
TRBV6-4	TRBJ2-1	TRBD1	TGTGCCACCGGACAGGGCAATGAGCAGTTCTTC	CATGQGNEQFF
TRBV4-2	TRBJ1-3	.	TGTGCCAGCAGCCAAGAGGGAACAGGGAGGGGGAGGATAAACTCTGGAAACACCATATATTTT	CASSQEGTGRGRINSGNTIYF
TRBV7-2	TRBJ1-5	TRBD1	TGTGCCAGCAGCCCAGGGCAGGGGGGTCAGCCCCAGCATTTT	CASSPGQGGQPQHF
TRBV9	TRBJ2-2	.	TGTGCCAGCAGCGTAGAGGGTCCCCCCGGGGAGCTGTTTTTT	CASSVEGPPGELFF
TRBV6-1	TRBJ2-1	TRBD2	TGTGCCAGCAGTGAACTAGCGGGAGGCGGTGAGCAGTTCTTC	CASSELAGGGEQFF
TRBV7-3	TRBJ2-6	.	TGTGCCAGCAGCTTAACGTCCTCCCGCCACTCTGGGGCCAACGTCCTGACTTTC	CASSLTSSRHSGANVLTF
TRBV5-1	TRBJ2-7	.	TGCGCCAGCAGCTTGATAGTGGAGAGCGAGCAGTACTTC	CASSLIVESEQYF
TRBV14	TRBJ2-3	.	TGTGCCAGCAGCCTTTGGGGGGGCGCAGATACGCAGTATTTT	CASSLWGGADTQYF
TRBV4-3	TRBJ2-7	.	TGCGCCAGCAGCCCACAAGTCCACTACGAGCAGTACTTC	CASSPQVHYEQYF
TRBV11-1	TRBJ2-4	.	TGTGCCAGCAGCCCCCCCGACAGAGCTAAAAACATTCAGTACTTC	CASSPPDRAKNIQYF